The entry below describes one T cell receptor beta chain. Its antigen is currently not known. Nothing much larger sits one base from this clone, and base qualities are not available. The sample originates from a study of blood T cell repertoires in COVID-19 (dated by TCRdb to 2019 to 2021). At the level of the whole study: Collaborator samples came from the United States, Italy and Spain and covered acute and convalescent phases of COVID-19. Where available, HLA class I and class II types were obtained from metadata supplied by the sample provider rather than from assay-based typing. The material from the prospective study consisted of cDNA or gDNA derived from T cells, B-cell-depleted T cells, or PBMCs. Nearly every sample came with metadata listing a de-identified subject ID, COVID-19 status, age in years and sex. The samples were drawn from two sources: the first 160 participants of the ongoing ImmuneRACE study, and 1,254 subjects contributed by 6 global collaborators. Deeply sampled blood TCRbeta repertoires from subjects exposed to, actively infected with, or recovered from COVID-19 were included in the dataset. The repertoires were made available in a free public database intended to serve as a resource for research on the immune response to SARS-CoV-2. Findings and caveats that apply to the study as a whole: Clinical and demographic metadata were provided uncurated, with the amount varying by source and participant.

The immunoSEQ Assay, a bias-controlled multiplex PCR, was used to amplify TCRbeta CDR3 regions from genomic DNA. In the authors' own workflow: Nucleated cell counts per sample were estimated from amplification of reference gene primers within the assay. To quantify the absolute abundance of each unique TCRbeta CDR3 rearrangement, sequence reads were collapsed and filtered. For each sample, productive Simpson clonality was calculated as the square root of Simpson's diversity index over productive rearrangements. Here the immuneACCESS table is served through TCRdb, limited to in-frame sequences with V and J called. Missing clones are a known gap in these copies; in checked studies unresolved V genes cover under half, and the rest lacks a known reason. The V and J calls and the clone size are those of that table, but D and trimming were determined from the DNA. The sample has roughly 120,000 clones on record, 60% to 80% of them singletons. 4.5% to 6% of the sample lies in the top ten.

In the germline V gene, CDR1 corresponds to WSHSY and CDR2 to SAAADI. V was cut back by 0 bases and J by 8 bases, leaving a gap of 20 bases between them. The CDR3 numbers 18 residues from cysteine through phenylalanine. CDR3 DNA is the only sequence kept; it has 54 bases, read in frame from the first base. At one collaborating source in Seattle, patients were enrolled during active infection and were followed longitudinally through the course of disease. The collaborating institutions used their own protocols to collect whole blood in K2EDTA tubes. For TCRbeta analysis, collaborators shipped samples as frozen whole blood, isolated PBMCs, or DNA extracted from either of those sample types.

The chain employs TRBV10-2 and TRBJ1-6, and possibly TRBD1, on 6 matching bases. Sequenced sample: peripheral blood. This receptor was identified in an older man with COVID-19, enrolled during active disease. The encoded CDR3 is CASSESDSPGVLDSPLHF. The nucleotides read TGCGCCAGCAGTGAGTCTGACTCCCCAGGGGTACTGGATTCACCCCTCCACTTT.